These 18 T cell receptor beta chains originate from one sample sequenced in a study of T cell clonotyping in hematopoietic cell transplantation listed by TCRdb under 2021. The library relied on the immunoSEQ multiplex PCR assay. Imported from immuneACCESS, the table was reduced by TCRdb to in-frame sequences with V and J called. These copies leave out some clones; in studies compared against another copy, an unresolved V gene accounts for under half, and the cause of the remainder is not known. The sample has 6,000 or so clones on record, roughly 90% of them singletons. Jointly, the top ten make up more than 7% of the sample. The time point label, read with the paper, signifies: 100 days after allo-HCT. Sequences were derived from peripheral blood mononuclear cells, sampled 100 days after allogeneic stem cell transplant. Receptors were obtained from a male patient aged 35-50 years who had an allogeneic stem cell transplant from an unrelated donor, so the T cells may come from the graft donor. Some clones in this sample may be carry-over from other donors' samples.

The chain joins TRBV6-5 to TRBJ1-4; D unclear. V was clipped by 6 bases and J by 8 bases, with 7 bases between them. CDR1 and CDR2 from the germline V gene are MNHEY and SVGAGI. CDR3 length: 11 residues. CDR3 protein: CASRGREKLFF. CDR3 DNA: TGTGCCAGCAGAGGCAGAGAAAAACTGTTTTTT.

This chain uses TRBV7-8 with TRBJ2-3, with 7 bases that match TRBD2. This CDR3 contains 16 residues. Trimming cost V 2 bases and J 2 bases; bases outside gene matches: 7. Germline CDR1 is SGHVS and CDR2 is FQNEAQ. CDR3 residues: CASSLFERGTTDTQYF. CDR3 DNA sequence: TGTGCCAGCAGCTTATTCGAGCGGGGAACCACAGATACGCAGTATTTT. The variable domain in full, with the rest retrieved from reference TRBV7-8 and TRBJ2-3, is GAGVSQSPRYKVAKRGQDVALRCDPISGHVSLFWYQQALGQGPEFLTYFQNEAQLDKSGLPSDRFFAERPEGSVSTLKIQRTQQEDSAVYLCASSLFERGTTDTQYFGPGTRLTVL.

The chain joins TRBV10-3 to TRBJ1-2, with TRBD1 matching over 9 bases. The CDR3 has 15 residues. The junction had 5 bases not matched to a gene; V was cut back by 4 bases and J by 2 bases. Per germline, CDR1 ENHRY and CDR2 SYGVKD. CDR3 in amino acids: CAISGRGTGNYGYTF. The CDR3 nucleotides are TGTGCCATCAGTGGTCGGGGGACAGGGAACTATGGCTACACCTTC.

This chain uses TRBV5-1 with TRBJ1-1; 9 bases are a match to TRBD1. CDR3 size: 16 residues. Trimming cost V 2 bases and J 4 bases; bases outside gene matches: 9. Germline assignment: CDR1 SGHRS and CDR2 YFSETQ. CDR3 sequence (DNA): TGCGCCAGCAGCTTCTCCGGGACAGGGAGGTCCACTGAAGCTTTCTTT. Its protein is CASSFSGTGRSTEAFF.

The CDR3 DNA sequence: TGTGCCAGCAGTTTATCTAGCAGCCGTCCGGGGACCCAGTACTTC. Amino acids: CASSLSSSRPGTQYF. This sequence joins TRBV28 and TRBJ2-5; tentatively, D is TRBD2 (5 bases). Germline assignment: CDR1 MDHEN and CDR2 SYDVKM. The CDR3 consists of 15 residues. V was pared by 1 base and J by 7 bases, with 16 bases between. Filled out from reference TRBV28 and TRBJ2-5, the complete variable domain reads DVKVTQSSRYLVKRTGEKVFLECVQDMDHENMFWYRQDPGLGLRLIYFSYDVKMKEKGDIPEGYSVSREKKERFSLILESASTNQTSMYLCASSLSSSRPGTQYFGPGTRLLVL.

The chain uses TRBV6-6 and TRBJ1-1; D remains ambiguous. Per germline, CDR1 MNHNY and CDR2 SVGAGI (reference sequence). Trimming removed 2 bases from V and 6 bases from J, with 10 bases in between. CDR3 length: 13 residues. The CDR3 region has the DNA TGTGCCAGCAGTTACAGGTGGAGGGCTGAAGCTTTCTTT. It specifies CASSYRWRAEAFF.

The CDR3 loop is CASSFTGTKSYEQYF. CDR3 coding DNA: TGTGCCAGCAGTTTTACCGGGACCAAGTCCTACGAGCAGTACTTC. The V gene is TRBV28, the J gene TRBJ2-7, with D tentatively TRBD1 or TRBD2 (5 bases each). Germline V CDR1 and CDR2: MDHEN, SYDVKM. Trimming pared 3 bases from V and 1 base from J, leaving 13 bases between. This CDR3 region has 15 residues.

The rearrangement links TRBV30 to TRBJ1-1; TRBD1 matches 9 bases. The CDR3 extends over 16 amino acids. Germline V lookup: CDR1 GTSNPN, CDR2 SVGIG (reference sequence). Trimming took 3 bases from V and 0 from J; bases not matched to a gene: 8. The CDR3 DNA is TGTGCCTGGAGACAGGGGGCAGTTCTTATGAACACTGAAGCTTTCTTT. This gives the protein CAWRQGAVLMNTEAFF. Full variable domain (outside the CDR3, taken from reference TRBV30 and TRBJ1-1): SQTIHQWPATLVQPVGSPLSLECTVEGTSNPNLYWYRQAAGRGLQLLFYSVGIGQISSEVPQNLSASRPQDRQFILSSKKLLLSDSGFYLCAWRQGAVLMNTEAFFGQGTRLTVV.

V is TRBV5-1 and J is TRBJ2-1; D ambiguous. The CDR3 extends over 13 amino acids. V gave up 3 bases and J gave up 8 bases, with 12 bases separating them. Germline V gene data show CDR1 as SGHRS and CDR2 as YFSETQ. The CDR3 region is CASSSEAYHEQFF. CDR3 DNA sequence: TGCGCCAGCAGCTCAGAAGCTTATCATGAGCAGTTCTTC.

The chain links TRBV14 to TRBJ1-2; a possible D gene is TRBD1 (5 bases). Germline V CDR1 and CDR2: SGHDN, FVKESK. The CDR3 runs to 13 residues. Trimming shortened V by 2 bases and J by 6 bases, and 10 bases separated the two germline ends. CDR3 sequence reads: CASSQSRGHGYTF. The DNA for the CDR3 is TGTGCCAGCAGCCAATCGCGGGGCCATGGCTACACCTTC.

J is TRBJ1-2 and V is TRBV6-4; D is undetermined. In germline, CDR1 is MRHNA, CDR2 SNTAGT. Trimming cost V 0 bases and J 7 bases, with 9 bases left between them. The length of the CDR3 is 13 residues. The CDR3 sequence is CASSDSKEAGYTF. CDR3 nucleotide sequence: TGTGCCAGCAGTGACTCGAAAGAAGCTGGCTACACCTTC.

The J gene is TRBJ1-2, the V gene TRBV30; TRBD1 matches at 9 bases. CDR3 length: 14 residues. The V and J ends lost 1 base and 4 bases, in that order; junction bases with no gene match: 4. From germline, CDR1 is GTSNPN and CDR2 SVGIG (reference sequence). The CDR3, as DNA: TGTGCCTGGAGTGGGACAGGGGAGGGCTATGGCTACACCTTC. Translating it yields CAWSGTGEGYGYTF.

This clone occurred a few times. The chain uses TRBV14 and TRBJ1-2, with a weak D call TRBD1 (5 bases). CDR3 size: 15 residues. V was clipped by 4 bases and J by 6 bases, with 18 bases between them. Germline CDR1 reads SGHDN; CDR2 reads FVKESK. The CDR3: CASSPTWGTPHGYTF. CDR3 DNA sequence: TGTGCCAGCAGCCCGACATGGGGCACCCCCCATGGCTACACCTTC.

J is TRBJ1-2 and V is TRBV18; TRBD1 matches at 8 bases. Germline V gives CDR1 KGHSH, CDR2 LQKENI. This CDR3 is built from 13 residues. V trimming: 5 bases; J trimming: 6 bases; junction bases outside the gene matches: 5. This chain's CDR3 is CASSRETGDGYTF. CDR3 nucleotides: TGTGCCAGCTCAAGGGAGACAGGGGATGGCTACACCTTC.

The chain couples TRBV30 to TRBJ1-6, with TRBD1 matching over 8 bases. Germline V lookup: CDR1 GTSNPN, CDR2 SVGIG (reference sequence). Losses at the gene ends were 5 bases for V and 10 bases for J; bases not matched to a gene: 7. This CDR3 is 13 amino acids long. CDR3 DNA sequence: TGTGCCTGGGGGACAGGAGGGTCCTCACCCCTCCACTTT. It translates to CAWGTGGSSPLHF.

The rearrangement joins TRBV6-1 to TRBJ2-2; 9 bases match TRBD1. CDR1 and CDR2 from the germline V gene are MNHNS and SASEGT. The CDR3 extends over 17 amino acids. V was pared by 4 bases and J by 3 bases, with 9 bases of the junction left unmatched. The CDR3 region has the DNA TGTGCCAGCAGTGCCTTACAGGGGGCTCTGCACACCGGGGAGCTGTTTTTT. Translation gives CASSALQGALHTGELFF.

The rearrangement joins TRBV6-5 to TRBJ2-5, with a tentative D call TRBD2 (5 bases). Germline-derived CDR1 and CDR2 are MNHEY and SVGAGI. Trimming took off 2 bases at V and 5 bases at J, with 18 bases between the two ends. The length of the CDR3 is 16 residues. This CDR3 reads CASSYAISALGETQYF. CDR3 sequence (DNA): TGTGCCAGCAGTTACGCGATTAGCGCCCTGGGGGAGACCCAGTACTTC.

The chain combines TRBV5-6 with TRBJ1-4; D gene ambiguous. The CDR3 is made up of 14 amino acids. Germline V lookup: CDR1 SGHDT, CDR2 YYEEEE. V gave up 4 bases and J gave up 0 bases, with 7 bases separating them. The CDR3 nucleotides read TGTGCCAGCAGCATCGTTGCAACTAATGAAAAACTGTTTTTT. This gives the protein CASSIVATNEKLFF. Using reference TRBV5-6 and TRBJ1-4 for the parts outside the CDR3, the full variable domain is DAGVTQSPTHLIKTRGQQVTLRCSPKSGHDTVSWYQQALGQGPQFIFQYYEEEERQRGNFPDRFSGHQFPNYSSELNVNALLLGDSALYLCASSIVATNEKLFFGSGTQLSVL.